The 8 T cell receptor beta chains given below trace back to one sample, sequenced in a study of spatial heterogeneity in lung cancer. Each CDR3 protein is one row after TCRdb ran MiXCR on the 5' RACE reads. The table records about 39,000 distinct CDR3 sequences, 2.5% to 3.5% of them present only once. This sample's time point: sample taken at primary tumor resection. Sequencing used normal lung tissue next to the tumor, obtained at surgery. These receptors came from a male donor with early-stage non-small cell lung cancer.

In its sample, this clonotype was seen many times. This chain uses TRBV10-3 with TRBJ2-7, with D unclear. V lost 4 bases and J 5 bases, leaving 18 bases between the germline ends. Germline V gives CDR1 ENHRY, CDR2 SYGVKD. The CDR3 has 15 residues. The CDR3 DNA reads TGTGCCATCAGTGGGCGAACCCCCTCGGTCCACGAGCAGTACTTC. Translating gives CAISGRTPSVHEQYF.

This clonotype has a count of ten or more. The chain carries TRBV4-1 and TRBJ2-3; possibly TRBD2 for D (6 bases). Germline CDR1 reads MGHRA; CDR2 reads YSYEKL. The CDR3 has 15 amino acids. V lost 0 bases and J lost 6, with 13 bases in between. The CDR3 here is CASSQDGAGSDTQYF. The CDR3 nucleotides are TGCGCCAGCAGCCAAGATGGGGCGGGATCGGATACGCAGTATTTT.

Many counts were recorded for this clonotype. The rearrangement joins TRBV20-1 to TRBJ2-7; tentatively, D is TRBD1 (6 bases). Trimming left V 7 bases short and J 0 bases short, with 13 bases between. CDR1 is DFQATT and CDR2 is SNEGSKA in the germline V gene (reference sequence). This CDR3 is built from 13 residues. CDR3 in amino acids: CSGGSGDSYEQYF. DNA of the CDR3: TGCAGTGGCGGCTCAGGGGACTCCTACGAGCAGTACTTC.

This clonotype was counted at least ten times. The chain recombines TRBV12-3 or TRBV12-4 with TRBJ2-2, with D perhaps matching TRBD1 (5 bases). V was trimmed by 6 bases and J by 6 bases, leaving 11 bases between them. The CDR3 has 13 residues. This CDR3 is CASRPTVAGELFF. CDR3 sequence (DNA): TGTGCCAGCAGACCGACAGTAGCCGGGGAGCTGTTTTTT.

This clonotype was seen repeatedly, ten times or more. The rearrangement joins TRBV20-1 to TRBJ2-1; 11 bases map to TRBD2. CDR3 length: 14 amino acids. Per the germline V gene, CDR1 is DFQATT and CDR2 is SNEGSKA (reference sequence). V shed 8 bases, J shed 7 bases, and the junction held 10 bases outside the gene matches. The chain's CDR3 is CSPRLAGGHNEQFF. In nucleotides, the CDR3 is TGCAGTCCCCGGCTAGCGGGAGGTCATAATGAGCAGTTCTTC.

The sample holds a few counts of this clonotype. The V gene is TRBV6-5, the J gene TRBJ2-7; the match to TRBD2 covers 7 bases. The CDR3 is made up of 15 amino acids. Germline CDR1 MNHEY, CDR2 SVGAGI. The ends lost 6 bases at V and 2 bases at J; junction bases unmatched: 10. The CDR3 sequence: CASRRSAGDPYEQYF. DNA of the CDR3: TGTGCCAGCAGGAGATCGGCGGGAGATCCCTACGAGCAGTACTTC.

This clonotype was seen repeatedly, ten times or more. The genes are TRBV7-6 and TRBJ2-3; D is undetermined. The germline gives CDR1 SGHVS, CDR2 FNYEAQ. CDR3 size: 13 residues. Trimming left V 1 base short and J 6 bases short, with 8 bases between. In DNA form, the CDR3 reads TGTGCCAGCAGCTTAGGAACCTCCGATACGCAGTATTTT. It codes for CASSLGTSDTQYF.

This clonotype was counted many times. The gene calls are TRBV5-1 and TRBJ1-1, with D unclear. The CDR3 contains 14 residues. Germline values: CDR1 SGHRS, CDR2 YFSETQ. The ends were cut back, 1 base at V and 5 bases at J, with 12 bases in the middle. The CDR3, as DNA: TGCGCCAGCAGCTTGCGATTCAGGAGGACTGAAGCTTTCTTT. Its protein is CASSLRFRRTEAFF.